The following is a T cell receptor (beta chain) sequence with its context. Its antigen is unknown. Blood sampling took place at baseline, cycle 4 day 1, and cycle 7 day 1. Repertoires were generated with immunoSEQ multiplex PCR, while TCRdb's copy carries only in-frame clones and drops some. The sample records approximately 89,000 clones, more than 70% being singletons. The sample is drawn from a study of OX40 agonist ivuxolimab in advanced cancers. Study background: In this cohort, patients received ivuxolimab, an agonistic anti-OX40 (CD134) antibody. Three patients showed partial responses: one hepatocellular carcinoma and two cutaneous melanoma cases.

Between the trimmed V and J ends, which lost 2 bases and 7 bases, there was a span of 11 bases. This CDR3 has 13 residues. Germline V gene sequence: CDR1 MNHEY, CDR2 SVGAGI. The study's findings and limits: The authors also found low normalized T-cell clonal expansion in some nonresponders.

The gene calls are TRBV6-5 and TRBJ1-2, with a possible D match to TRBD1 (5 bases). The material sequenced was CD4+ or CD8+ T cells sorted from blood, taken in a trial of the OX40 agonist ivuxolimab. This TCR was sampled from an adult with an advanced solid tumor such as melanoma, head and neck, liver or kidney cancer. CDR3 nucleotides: TGTGCCAGCAGTTACAATGGGGGTATTGGCTACACCTTC. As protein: CASSYNGGIGYTF.